These T cell receptor beta chains were read from a single sample in a study of T cell responses to AZD1222 COVID-19 vaccine. Sequenced by immunoSEQ multiplex PCR; TCRdb stores in-frame clones only, minus some. This sample yields 180,000 or so clones, of which nearly 95% are seen a single time; less than 2.5% belongs to the top ten. The source was peripheral blood, collected 28 days after the second AZD1222 dose. The receptors originated from an adult who received the AZD1222 COVID-19 vaccine. The CDR3 runs from the conserved cysteine through the conserved F or W. A D gene is named only where the DNA matches it firmly. Where a row states a size, it is once, few, many or the class of an expanded clone; other rows omit it.

size: -; V: TRBV7-8; D: TRBD1; J: TRBJ1-3; DNA: TGTGCCAGCAGCAGAGGGGACAGGGGTTCTGGAAACACCATATATTTT; CDR3: CASSRGDRGSGNTIYF
size: -; V: TRBV3-1/TRBV3-2; D: TRBD2; J: TRBJ2-3; DNA: TGTGCCAGCAGCCAAGATATGCTAGCGGGAGGGAACACAGATACGCAGTATTTT; CDR3: CASSQDMLAGGNTDTQYF
size: -; V: TRBV19; D: -; J: TRBJ1-2; DNA: TGTGCCAGTAGGCGCCCCGGTCTCGACCTTTATGGCTACACCTTC; CDR3: CASRRPGLDLYGYTF
size: -; V: TRBV6-2/TRBV6-3; D: -; J: TRBJ2-2; DNA: TGTGCCAGCAGTCCCAGGGACTGGAACACCGGGGAGCTGTTTTTT; CDR3: CASSPRDWNTGELFF
size: -; V: TRBV19; D: -; J: TRBJ2-6; DNA: TGTGCCAGTAGTAGGGGAACTGGGGCCAACGTCCTGACTTTC; CDR3: CASSRGTGANVLTF
size: -; V: TRBV30; D: -; J: TRBJ1-6; DNA: TGTGCCTGGAGCGTGGGGCAGTCAAAGCGGAATTCACCCCTCCACTTT; CDR3: CAWSVGQSKRNSPLHF
size: -; V: TRBV9; D: TRBD2; J: TRBJ2-7; DNA: TGTGCCAGCAGCGAAAGTAGCGGGGGGGCCTACGAGCAGTACTTC; CDR3: CASSESSGGAYEQYF
size: -; V: TRBV9; D: -; J: TRBJ2-3; DNA: TGTGCCAGCAGCGTAGGGGGGCCCACAGATACGCAGTATTTT; CDR3: CASSVGGPTDTQYF
size: -; V: TRBV28; D: TRBD1; J: TRBJ2-3; DNA: TGTGCCAGCAGGGAGACAGGGCTCACAGATACGCAGTATTTT; CDR3: CASRETGLTDTQYF
size: -; V: TRBV9; D: -; J: TRBJ1-5; DNA: TGTGCCAGCAGCGTAGACCCGGGATGGAGCAATCAGCCCCAGCATTTT; CDR3: CASSVDPGWSNQPQHF
size: -; V: TRBV6-5; D: -; J: TRBJ2-7; DNA: TGTGCCAGCAGTCCCGGGCCCTATTACGAGCAGTACTTC; CDR3: CASSPGPYYEQYF
size: -; V: TRBV19; D: -; J: TRBJ1-5; DNA: TGTGCCAGTAGGGCGGGCCATAGCAATCAGCCCCAGCATTTT; CDR3: CASRAGHSNQPQHF
size: -; V: TRBV12-3/TRBV12-4; D: -; J: TRBJ1-4; DNA: TGTGCCAGCAGCCGGGAACAGAATGAAAAACTGTTTTTT; CDR3: CASSREQNEKLFF
size: -; V: TRBV6-5; D: TRBD1; J: TRBJ1-1; DNA: TGTGCCAGCAGTTTAGGACAGGGGGCTGAAGCTTTCTTT; CDR3: CASSLGQGAEAFF
size: -; V: TRBV12-3/TRBV12-4; D: -; J: TRBJ1-6; DNA: TGTGCCAGCAGTTTTTTAGGATCACCCCTCCACTTT; CDR3: CASSFLGSPLHF
size: -; V: TRBV23-1; D: -; J: TRBJ1-5; DNA: TGCGCCAGCAGTCAACGGTATCAGCCCCAGCATTTT; CDR3: CASSQRYQPQHF
size: -; V: TRBV2; D: TRBD2; J: TRBJ2-1; DNA: TGTGCCAGCACCTGGACTAGCGGGGCCTACAATGAGCAGTTCTTC; CDR3: CASTWTSGAYNEQFF
size: -; V: TRBV9; D: -; J: TRBJ1-6; DNA: TGTGCCAGCAGCGTTGGGCTCCGGAGCTCCTATAATTCACCCCTCCACTTT; CDR3: CASSVGLRSSYNSPLHF
size: -; V: TRBV9; D: TRBD2; J: TRBJ2-1; DNA: TGTGCCAGCAGCGTAGGACTAGCGGGAGTACCCTACAATGAGCAGTTCTTC; CDR3: CASSVGLAGVPYNEQFF
size: -; V: TRBV10-3; D: TRBD2; J: TRBJ2-1; DNA: TGTGCCATCAGCCAGGGGACTAGCGGGGTGTACAATGAGCAGTTCTTC; CDR3: CAISQGTSGVYNEQFF
size: few; V: TRBV11-2; D: -; J: TRBJ2-7; DNA: TGTGCCAGCAGCTTAGGGCGCACATGGACACCTCATTCTTACGAGCAGTACTTC; CDR3: CASSLGRTWTPHSYEQYF
size: once; V: TRBV2; D: TRBD1; J: TRBJ2-7; DNA: TGTGCCAGCGCTCCGGGACAGGGCCCATACGAGCAGTACTTC; CDR3: CASAPGQGPYEQYF
size: -; V: TRBV14; D: -; J: TRBJ2-7; DNA: TGTGCCAGCAGCCGGGGGCCGGCGAAACCCTCCTACGAGCAGTACTTC; CDR3: CASSRGPAKPSYEQYF
size: -; V: TRBV19; D: TRBD1; J: TRBJ1-2; DNA: TGTGCCAGTAGTCCGTCATCGACAGGGGAGTTAGGCTACACCTTC; CDR3: CASSPSSTGELGYTF
size: -; V: TRBV30; D: -; J: TRBJ1-5; DNA: TGTGCCTGGAGTTTAGCGGACGATCAGCCCCAGCATTTT; CDR3: CAWSLADDQPQHF
size: -; V: TRBV19; D: -; J: TRBJ1-2; DNA: TGTGCCAGTAGTATCCCTCCAGAGGACTATGGCTACACCTTC; CDR3: CASSIPPEDYGYTF
size: -; V: TRBV13; D: TRBD2; J: TRBJ2-3; DNA: TGTGCCAGCAGCCCCGGGCTGCGGGAGATAAGCACAGATACGCAGTATTTT; CDR3: CASSPGLREISTDTQYF
size: -; V: TRBV18; D: TRBD2; J: TRBJ2-1; DNA: TGTGCCAGCTCACCTGTAGCGGGACTCGCCTACAATGAGCAGTTCTTC; CDR3: CASSPVAGLAYNEQFF
size: -; V: TRBV7-2; D: -; J: TRBJ1-1; DNA: TGTGCCAGCAGCTTGGCGGGTTATGAGACTGAAGCTTTCTTT; CDR3: CASSLAGYETEAFF
size: -; V: TRBV9; D: -; J: TRBJ1-6; DNA: TGTGCCAGCAGCGCACAGCCGAATAATTCACCCCTCCACTTT; CDR3: CASSAQPNNSPLHF
size: -; V: TRBV27; D: -; J: TRBJ1-2; DNA: TGTGCCAGCAGTTTGGATCAGAACTATGGCTACACCTTC; CDR3: CASSLDQNYGYTF
size: -; V: TRBV27; D: -; J: TRBJ2-1; DNA: TGTGCCAGCAGTTTATTGTGGAGCTCCTACAATGAGCAGTTCTTC; CDR3: CASSLLWSSYNEQFF
size: once; V: TRBV6-5; D: -; J: TRBJ2-7; DNA: TGTGCCAGCAAATACTACGAGCAGTACTTC; CDR3: CASKYYEQYF
size: -; V: TRBV12-5; D: -; J: TRBJ2-1; DNA: TGTGCTAGTGGTTTGGTACCCGGAAATGAGCAGTTCTTC; CDR3: CASGLVPGNEQFF
size: -; V: TRBV18; D: -; J: TRBJ1-1; DNA: TGTGCCAGCTCACCAGGGCGACAAAACACTGAAGCTTTCTTT; CDR3: CASSPGRQNTEAFF
size: -; V: TRBV5-6; D: TRBD1; J: TRBJ2-7; DNA: TGTGCCAGCAGCGGCACCGGGACAGGGACCTACGAGCAGTACTTC; CDR3: CASSGTGTGTYEQYF
size: -; V: TRBV9; D: -; J: TRBJ2-7; DNA: TGTGCCAGCAGCGTAGATTTGGGAGTGGGCTACGAGCAGTACTTC; CDR3: CASSVDLGVGYEQYF
size: -; V: TRBV2; D: -; J: TRBJ2-1; DNA: TGTGCCAGCAATGGGCAGGGGACCTACAATGAGCAGTTCTTC; CDR3: CASNGQGTYNEQFF
size: -; V: TRBV19; D: -; J: TRBJ2-3; DNA: TGTGCCAGTAGCCCGGGACTTAGCACAGATACGCAGTATTTT; CDR3: CASSPGLSTDTQYF
size: once; V: TRBV6-2/TRBV6-3; D: -; J: TRBJ2-5; DNA: TGTGCCAGCAGCGCACAGGGTTGGACCCAGTACTTC; CDR3: CASSAQGWTQYF
size: -; V: TRBV18; D: -; J: TRBJ2-3; DNA: TGTGCCAGCTCACCGATATCCTTAAGGGAAGATACGCAGTATTTT; CDR3: CASSPISLREDTQYF
size: once; V: TRBV3-1/TRBV3-2; D: -; J: TRBJ1-2; DNA: TGTGCCAGCAGCCAAACGGTAGTCTATGGCTACACCTTC; CDR3: CASSQTVVYGYTF
size: once; V: TRBV2; D: -; J: TRBJ1-3; DNA: TGTGCCCTAAGGGGGGAAAATTCTGGAAACACCATATATTTT; CDR3: CALRGENSGNTIYF
size: -; V: TRBV5-1; D: -; J: TRBJ2-3; DNA: TGCGCCAGCAGCTTACAAACGACACCTTGGTCCACAGATACGCAGTATTTT; CDR3: CASSLQTTPWSTDTQYF
size: once; V: TRBV13; D: -; J: TRBJ2-3; DNA: TGTGCCAGCAGCCCGCGACTAACTAGCACAGATACGCAGTATTTT; CDR3: CASSPRLTSTDTQYF
size: -; V: TRBV7-2; D: TRBD2; J: TRBJ2-3; DNA: TGTGCCAGCAGCTTAGCAAACCTCGGGACTAGCGGGGCTACCCCCACAGATACGCAGTATTTT; CDR3: CASSLANLGTSGATPTDTQYF
size: -; V: TRBV9; D: -; J: TRBJ2-1; DNA: TGTGCCAGCAGCGTAGCTCTGAGGGGGACCCTTTACAATGAGCAGTTCTTC; CDR3: CASSVALRGTLYNEQFF
size: -; V: TRBV12-3/TRBV12-4; D: -; J: TRBJ1-2; DNA: TGTGCCAGCAGACAAAGTTCTAACTATGGCTACACCTTC; CDR3: CASRQSSNYGYTF
size: -; V: TRBV7-2; D: -; J: TRBJ2-1; DNA: TGTGCCAGCCGTGGTATAGGGAATGAGCAGTTCTTC; CDR3: CASRGIGNEQFF
size: -; V: TRBV5-1; D: TRBD2; J: TRBJ2-7; DNA: TGCGCCAGCAGCTTGGGTATAGCGGGAGGCGCCTACGAGCAGTACTTC; CDR3: CASSLGIAGGAYEQYF
size: -; V: TRBV7-9; D: -; J: TRBJ1-5; DNA: TGTGCCAGCAGCTTAGGAACTCGGGCCCAGCATTTT; CDR3: CASSLGTRAQHF
size: -; V: TRBV6-5; D: -; J: TRBJ2-1; DNA: TGTGCCAGCCGGGACATTACATACAATGAGCAGTTCTTC; CDR3: CASRDITYNEQFF
size: -; V: TRBV7-7; D: -; J: TRBJ2-5; DNA: TGTGCCAGCAGCTCGGGAGGGGGCACCCAGGAGACCCAGTACTTC; CDR3: CASSSGGGTQETQYF
size: -; V: TRBV19; D: -; J: TRBJ1-5; DNA: TGTGCCAGTAGTCCAGGGCGAGGAGGTGTGGGCCAGCCCCAGCATTTT; CDR3: CASSPGRGGVGQPQHF
size: few; V: TRBV27; D: -; J: TRBJ1-5; DNA: TGTGCCAGCAGTTTAAGTCCCCATCAGCCCCAGCATTTT; CDR3: CASSLSPHQPQHF
size: -; V: TRBV18; D: -; J: TRBJ2-7; DNA: TGTGCCAGCTCACTCGAGGACGGAGCCTACGAGCAGTACTTC; CDR3: CASSLEDGAYEQYF
size: -; V: TRBV29-1; D: -; J: TRBJ2-3; DNA: TGCAGCGTCCGCCGTATAAGCACAGATACGCAGTATTTT; CDR3: CSVRRISTDTQYF
size: -; V: TRBV5-5; D: -; J: TRBJ1-2; DNA: TGTGCCAGCAGCGTGTCTGGGATTGGCTACACCTTC; CDR3: CASSVSGIGYTF
size: once; V: TRBV3-1/TRBV3-2; D: -; J: TRBJ2-7; DNA: TGTGCCAGCAGCTCGACGGCAACCTACGAGCAGTACTTC; CDR3: CASSSTATYEQYF